Here is one T cell receptor beta chain with its context. The data are from a study of blood T cell repertoires in COVID-19. About the study: Both acute and convalescent COVID-19 samples were obtained from the United States, Italy and Spain. Nucleic acid was either cDNA or gDNA, and it came from T cells, B-cell-depleted T cells, or PBMCs.

Participants came from fewer than 25 US areas, aged roughly 18 to 90 years. Clinical history reported by participants formed the basis on which cohorts were assigned. Repertoires were generated with immunoSEQ multiplex PCR, while TCRdb's copy carries only in-frame clones and drops some. Here the sample spans around 330,000 clones, around nine tenths being singletons. The germline V gene encodes CDR1 LGHNA and CDR2 YSLEER. V gave up 4 bases and J gave up 0 bases, with 13 bases separating them. This CDR3 region has 15 residues. The specimen was PBMCs or T cells enriched from blood (not recorded which). The V and J genes are TRBV4-3 and TRBJ2-7, with D tentatively TRBD2 (5 bases). The sequence was collected from a woman in her 40s who had recovered from COVID-19. The CDR3 sequence is CASSPSPGSSYEQYF. In DNA, the CDR3 is TGCGCCAGCAGCCCGAGCCCGGGGAGCTCCTACGAGCAGTACTTC.